Listed below are T cell receptor beta chains from one sample, sequenced in a study of blood T cells in healthy people across ages. TCRdb redid the calling of the 5' RACE reads with MiXCR, one entry per CDR3 protein. Among approximately 2,000,000 distinct CDR3 sequences listed, roughly 43% were seen once. The sequenced sample consisted of blood. The origin of the receptors is a human donor in good health. The conserved cysteine and the conserved F or W are not part of the CDR3 here.

V	J	CDR3
TRBV7-9	TRBJ2-7	ASSLQVYEQY
TRBV18	TRBJ1-5	ASSPEIQGAGQPQH
TRBV7-2	TRBJ2-1	ASSLGPPSGGADEQF
TRBV7-2	TRBJ2-5	ANSRRAGETQY
TRBV5-1	TRBJ2-5	ASSTTMIGETQY
TRBV3-1	TRBJ2-3	ASSPLGSSVRDTQY
TRBV2	TRBJ2-3	ASSGGDPRTDTQY
TRBV6-2/TRBV6-3	TRBJ1-2	AGSYSTGYGYT
TRBV20-1	TRBJ1-5	SAPGTGTGPNQPQH
TRBV15	TRBJ2-5	ATSRVDRYQETQY
TRBV20-1	TRBJ2-3	SARYLATQGDTQY
TRBV7-9	TRBJ1-1	ASNDRKEAF
TRBV20-1	TRBJ1-1	SATGGPEAF
TRBV2	TRBJ2-5	ASSDSGVKETQY
TRBV10-3	NA	AIKPLSGPTYEQY
TRBV12-3/TRBV12-4	NA	ASSPRVGSEQY
TRBV5-1	TRBJ2-1	ASSTGQGFWNEQF
TRBV7-9	TRBJ2-1	ASSLLDPSNEQF
TRBV6-2/TRBV6-3	TRBJ2-1	AGSMRGPYNEQF
TRBV6-6	TRBJ1-2	ASSSGTVLNYGYT
TRBV10-2	TRBJ1-1	ASRDTAEAF
TRBV9	TRBJ2-3	ASSVGQNTQY
TRBV6-5	TRBJ1-2	ASSFGERHYGYT
TRBV7-9	TRBJ1-1	ASSSSSGEAF
TRBV7-9	TRBJ2-3	ASSPWDSTLGDTQY
TRBV6-5	TRBJ1-1	ASGDREAF
TRBV10-2	TRBJ1-2	AAMVGGPEGYT
TRBV6-1	TRBJ1-2	ASSVRWTGGSGYT
TRBV7-8	TRBJ1-2	ASSVGQIYGYT
TRBV27	TRBJ1-3	ASNPGVTGNTIY
TRBV20-1	TRBJ2-7	SATRDRTLYEQY
TRBV27	TRBJ1-2	ASRFTGTGTYGYT
TRBV28	TRBJ1-1	ASSPMDRRGAF
TRBV7-2	TRBJ2-7	ASSPRELDALSEQY
TRBV12-3/TRBV12-4	TRBJ2-4	ASSSGGSDDIQY
TRBV24-1	TRBJ2-7	ATSDKGTGSYEQY
TRBV4-3	TRBJ1-1	ASSQEGTGWNTDAF
TRBV29-1	TRBJ2-1	SADNGGDEQF
TRBV20-1	TRBJ2-7	SARSNIAGDYYEQY
TRBV6-2/TRBV6-3	TRBJ2-3	ASRRSEGGTDTQY
TRBV28	TRBJ2-7	ASSGPWPYEQY
TRBV9	TRBJ2-7	ASSVGGTPSYEQY
TRBV20-1	TRBJ2-1	SATRSNEQF
TRBV20-1	TRBJ2-3	SARDGSGGVTDTQY
TRBV27	TRBJ1-5	ASSLSKDTDPQH
TRBV12-3/TRBV12-4	TRBJ2-5	ASSLLGAVETQY
TRBV12-3/TRBV12-4	TRBJ1-2	ASSDGRGIRGYT